This record concerns one T cell receptor beta chain sequence. This entry is derived from a study of blood T cell repertoires in COVID-19. Study-wide background: The United States, Italy and Spain were the sources of the acute and convalescent COVID-19 samples. T cells, B-cell-depleted T cells, or PBMCs provided the cDNA or gDNA that served as material.

Source study methods: Estimated nucleated cell counts came from reference gene primer amplification. Libraries were prepared by immunoSEQ multiplex PCR; TCRdb keeps only in-frame clonotypes and omits some of them. The V and J calls and clone size come from that table; D and trimming were worked out from the DNA. The sample lists about 140,000 clones; just over 85% were seen once. V shed 0 bases and J shed 5 bases, with 9 bases lying between them. The CDR3 consists of 13 residues. Germline CDR1 and CDR2: SGDLS and YYNGEE. The sequenced material came from peripheral blood. The sequence derives from a woman aged 60-75 years with acute or convalescent COVID-19. The chain couples TRBV9 to TRBJ2-7; D is perhaps TRBD1 (5 bases). The CDR3: CASSVDPGNEQYF. The CDR3 nucleotides read TGTGCCAGCAGCGTAGACCCAGGGAACGAGCAGTACTTC.